The 5 T cell receptor beta chains below were found in one sample sequenced in a study of STAT5B mutations in CD4+ large granular lymphocyte leukemia. Libraries were prepared by immunoSEQ multiplex PCR; TCRdb keeps only in-frame clonotypes and omits some of them. This table holds 25,000 to 40,000 clones, about 74% found once. Sequenced: CD4+ T cells from blood buffy coats. The receptors originated from a human donor in good health.

The rearrangement uses TRBV7-9 and TRBJ2-1; TRBD2 agrees at 11 bases. The CDR3 totals 15 residues. V shed 3 bases and J 8 bases; nucleotides not matched to a gene: 6. CDR1 SEHNR and CDR2 FQNEAQ come from the germline V gene (reference sequence). Written as DNA, the CDR3 is TGTGCCAGCAGCTTTACGACTAGCGGGACCGATGAGCAGTTCTTC. This gives the protein CASSFTTSGTDEQFF.

V gene TRBV6-5 combines with J gene TRBJ1-4, with D hard to call. Germline CDR1 and CDR2: MNHEY and SVGAGI. This CDR3 spans 16 amino acids. The V gene lost 0 bases and the J gene lost 12 bases, with 20 bases spanning the gap. CDR3 sequence (DNA): TGTGCCAGCAGTTACTCTCAGGCAGGTTTAAATGGACAACTGTTTTTT. It is translated as CASSYSQAGLNGQLFF.

V usage is TRBV7-9 and J usage is TRBJ2-5, with a tentative D call TRBD1 (6 bases). Germline CDR1 and CDR2: SEHNR and FQNEAQ (reference sequence). The ends were cut back, 1 base at V and 1 base at J, with 7 bases in the middle. This CDR3 comprises 14 residues. The CDR3 region is CASSLGTAQETQYF. In nucleotides, the CDR3 is TGTGCCAGCAGCTTAGGGACAGCCCAAGAGACCCAGTACTTC.

The V and J genes are TRBV5-6 and TRBJ2-2, with TRBD2 identical over 12 bases. This CDR3 contains 16 residues. V shed 1 base and J 7 bases; nucleotides not matched to a gene: 5. The V gene's germline CDR1 is SGHDT and CDR2 YYEEEE. The CDR3 nucleotides read TGTGCCAGCAGCTTGACGACTAGCGGGAGAAACGGGGAGCTGTTTTTT. Amino acid sequence: CASSLTTSGRNGELFF.

The V gene is TRBV28, the J gene TRBJ2-3, with 9 bases lining up with TRBD1. The trim removed 3 bases at V and 3 bases at J, leaving 4 bases unmatched. The germline gives CDR1 MDHEN, CDR2 SYDVKM. This CDR3 is 15 amino acids long. The CDR3 loop is CASSFLQGATDTQYF. DNA of the CDR3: TGTGCCAGCAGTTTCCTACAGGGGGCTACAGATACGCAGTATTTT. Variable domain in full (rest from reference TRBV28 and TRBJ2-3): DVKVTQSSRYLVKRTGEKVFLECVQDMDHENMFWYRQDPGLGLRLIYFSYDVKMKEKGDIPEGYSVSREKKERFSLILESASTNQTSMYLCASSFLQGATDTQYFGPGTRLTVL.